Each of the 7 T cell receptor beta chains below was sequenced from the same sample in a study of a mutant IDH1 vaccine in newly diagnosed glioma. These TCRs' antigens remain unknown. Time point defined: week 5, during vaccination. Vaccine doses each comprised 300 ug of mutant IDH1 20-mer peptide, with topical imiquimod. Only in-frame clones appear in the TCRdb table, and some are missing; sequencing was by immunoSEQ multiplex PCR. The table records around 56,000 clones, 70% to 85% of them present only once. The sample consisted of PBMCs, taken from a glioma patient whose treatment included an IDH1 peptide vaccine. The receptors shown here come from a woman under 30 with glioma. Some clones in this sample may be carry-over from other donors' samples.

The chain is built from TRBV30 and TRBJ2-1, with a tentative D call TRBD1 (6 bases). The CDR3 totals 13 residues. Germline CDR1 reads GTSNPN; CDR2 reads SVGIG (reference sequence). With 8 bases removed from V and 4 bases from J, the gap between germline ends came to 15 bases. As DNA, the CDR3 is TGTGCCCGCACCCAGGGGCGGTACAATGAGCAGTTCTTC. Translating gives CARTQGRYNEQFF.

V and J are TRBV5-5 and TRBJ2-5, with TRBD2 identical over 13 bases. The CDR3 is 17 residues long. Germline CDR1 is SGHKS and CDR2 is YYEKEE (reference sequence). Trimming at V came to 1 base and at J to 5 bases, leaving 8 bases not matched to a gene. The CDR3 reads CASSLLTSGGRWETQYF. The CDR3 coding sequence is TGTGCCAGCAGCTTGTTGACTAGCGGGGGGCGGTGGGAGACCCAGTACTTC.

This clone was detected ten times or more. The V and J genes are TRBV9 and TRBJ2-7, with a tentative D call TRBD2 (6 bases). CDR1 is SGDLS and CDR2 is YYNGEE in the germline V gene. The V end lost 7 bases, the J end lost 4 bases, and 12 bases lay between the germline ends. The CDR3 spans 12 residues. The CDR3 loop reads CASSPGGYEQYF. CDR3 coding DNA: TGTGCCAGCTCCCCTGGGGGGTACGAGCAGTACTTC. The entire variable domain, with the rest obtained from reference TRBV9 and TRBJ2-7, is as follows: DSGVTQTPKHLITATGQRVTLRCSPRSGDLSVYWYQQSLDQGLQFLIQYYNGEERAKGNILERFSAQQFPDLHSELNLSSLELGDSALYFCASSPGGYEQYFGPGTRLTVT.

DNA of the CDR3: TGTGCCAGCAGCTCCGACAGGGGCCCCTATCAGCCCCAGCATTTT. This codes for CASSSDRGPYQPQHF. V is TRBV6-6 and J is TRBJ1-5; 8 nucleotides match TRBD1. Trimming took 6 bases from V and 5 from J; bases not matched to a gene: 9. In germline, CDR1 is MNHNY, CDR2 SVGAGI (reference sequence). The length of the CDR3 is 15 residues.

This rearrangement joins TRBV12-5 to TRBJ2-7, with D possibly being TRBD1 (6 bases). The V gene lost 3 bases and the J gene lost 1 base, with 7 bases spanning the gap. CDR3 length equals 13 residues. In germline, CDR1 is LGHNT, CDR2 FRNRAP. CDR3 sequence (DNA): TGTGCTAGTGGTTTAGGACAGTCCTACGAGCAGTACTTC. The encoded protein is CASGLGQSYEQYF.

In its sample, this clone was seen a few times. This chain joins TRBV27 and TRBJ2-7; 11 bases map to TRBD2. This CDR3 region has 15 residues. The ends lost 5 bases at V and 6 bases at J; junction bases unmatched: 9. Per the germline V gene, CDR1 is MNHEY and CDR2 is SMNVEV (reference sequence). CDR3 amino acids: CASSALAGGPSEQYF. For the CDR3, the DNA is TGTGCCAGCAGTGCGTTAGCGGGGGGGCCGTCCGAGCAGTACTTC.

This clone showed up just once. The chain joins TRBV15 to TRBJ1-3; 7 bases line up with TRBD1. The CDR3 runs 15 residues. Trimming took 1 base from V and 2 from J; bases not matched to a gene: 2. In germline, CDR1 is LNHNV, CDR2 YYDKDF (reference sequence). CDR3 nucleotides: TGTGCCACCAGCAGAGCTGGGACAGCTGGAAACACCATATATTTT. This codes for CATSRAGTAGNTIYF.